These 5 T cell receptor beta chains were all obtained from the same sample, sequenced in a study of cytomegalovirus exposure and HLA in healthy donors. The PCR employed 60 Vbeta primers together with 13 Jbeta primers. Produced via immunoSEQ multiplex PCR; TCRdb's table is partial and in-frame only. The sample contains 160,000 or so clones, about four fifths of which appear only once. The sequenced sample was PBMCs. The receptor source for this set is a woman aged 18-30 years in good health and CMV-seropositive.

V usage is TRBV7-6 and J usage is TRBJ1-6, with a weak D call TRBD1 (5 bases). The CDR3 has 17 residues. V was trimmed by 1 base and J by 10 bases, leaving 20 bases between them. Germline CDR1 is SGHVS and CDR2 is FNYEAQ. This chain's CDR3 is CASSLGATESAPSPLHF. The CDR3 nucleotides read TGTGCCAGCAGCTTAGGTGCGACAGAATCCGCCCCGTCACCCCTCCACTTT.

This clone showed up just a few times. The chain employs TRBV7-9 and TRBJ2-7; a weak D match, TRBD2 (5 bases). Germline lookup yields CDR1 SEHNR and CDR2 FQNEAQ (reference sequence). The CDR3 sequence is 16 residues long. Trimming stripped 1 base from V and 5 bases from J, with 18 bases between. CDR3 sequence reads: CASSLGSGKVVDEQYF. The CDR3 nucleotides are TGTGCCAGCAGCTTAGGCTCGGGGAAGGTCGTCGACGAGCAGTACTTC.

The gene calls are TRBV7-3 and TRBJ2-3; 10 nucleotides match TRBD2. The V segment lost 1 base and the J segment 4 bases; nucleotides outside the gene matches: 5. The CDR3 totals 16 residues. CDR1 and CDR2 from the germline V gene are SGHTA and FQGTGA. The CDR3 coding sequence is TGTGCCAGCAGCTTAATAATAGCGGGGGGCCCAGATACGCAGTATTTT. It encodes CASSLIIAGGPDTQYF.

This chain connects TRBV4-1 to TRBJ2-5, with 14 bases that match TRBD2. The germline V gene encodes CDR1 MGHRA and CDR2 YSYEKL. Trimming took 3 bases from V and 5 from J; bases not matched to a gene: 2. This CDR3 has 15 residues. The CDR3 reads CASSHGTSGGETQYF. The CDR3 coding sequence is TGCGCCAGCAGCCATGGGACTAGCGGGGGCGAGACCCAGTACTTC.

The chain is built from TRBV28 and TRBJ2-3; D unresolved. The CDR3 spans 16 residues. CDR1 is MDHEN, CDR2 SYDVKM, per germline. V lost 7 bases and J 1 base, leaving 18 bases between the germline ends. The CDR3 reads CASKVFSGPRTDTQYF. The CDR3 DNA reads as TGTGCCAGCAAAGTTTTTAGTGGGCCGCGCACAGATACGCAGTATTTT.